Listed below are T cell receptor beta chains from one sample, sequenced in a study of regulatory T cells in long-lasting Graves disease. MiXCR, run by TCRdb on the multiplex PCR reads, gives a single entry per CDR3 protein. The profile shows under 500,000 distinct CDR3 sequences, about 15% of them singletons. This same sample was also taken into another study, of T cells in Graves' hyperthyroidism and ophthalmopathy.

Sequences were derived from peripheral blood mononuclear cells (PBMCs), sampled at new diagnosis, from a patient treated with antithyroid drugs. The receptors originated from a young woman with Graves disease. Both conserved end residues are part of each CDR3. The D gene is left open where the match is weak. Clone sizes are given selectively: once, few, many, or a class where the clone is expanded.

>many|TRBV3-1|-|TRBJ2-1
CASSQDLAPYNEQFF
TGTGCCAGCAGCCAAGACCTGGCGCCCTACAATGAGCAGTTCTTC
>few|TRBV7-9|-|TRBJ2-7
CASSPTRGDTYEQYF
TGTGCCAGCAGCCCCACCCGGGGGGACACCTACGAGCAGTACTTC
>many|TRBV7-8|-|TRBJ1-1
CASSPRGTANTEAFF
TGTGCCAGCAGCCCTAGGGGGACTGCGAACACTGAAGCTTTCTTT
>-|TRBV6-5|TRBD1|TRBJ1-1
CASSYLGQVNTEAFF
TGTGCCAGCAGTTACCTGGGACAGGTGAACACTGAAGCTTTCTTT
>-|TRBV24-1|TRBD2|TRBJ2-1
CATSEGTSGTQQFF
TGTGCCACCAGTGAGGGGACTAGCGGGACCCAGCAGTTCTTC
>many|TRBV6-2/TRBV6-3|TRBD1|TRBJ1-5
CASSYMDRGSNQPQHF
TGTGCCAGCAGTTATATGGACAGGGGAAGCAATCAGCCCCAGCATTTT
>-|TRBV28|-|TRBJ2-3
CASSLSYFRTDTQYF
TGTGCCAGCAGTTTAAGTTATTTCCGCACAGATACGCAGTATTTT
>many|TRBV12-5|TRBD2|TRBJ2-5
CASGLPPGLAGVVETQYF
TGTGCTAGTGGTTTGCCACCGGGACTAGCGGGAGTAGTAGAGACCCAGTACTTC
>many|TRBV24-1|TRBD2|TRBJ2-1
CATKGTSGSHNEQFF
TGTGCCACCAAGGGCACTAGCGGGTCTCACAATGAGCAGTTCTTC
>many|TRBV20-1|-|TRBJ2-1
CSARDWEAPNSYNEQFF
TGCAGTGCTAGAGATTGGGAAGCGCCGAACTCCTACAATGAGCAGTTCTTC
>many|TRBV5-5|-|TRBJ2-7
CASSPRTFSYEQYF
TGTGCCAGCAGCCCTAGGACGTTCTCCTACGAGCAGTACTTC
>few|TRBV27|TRBD2|TRBJ2-7
CASSWREGPYEQYF
TGTGCCAGCAGTTGGCGGGAGGGACCATACGAGCAGTACTTC
>many|TRBV4-1|-|TRBJ1-5
CASSQDEGYSQPQHF
TGCGCCAGCAGCCAAGACGAGGGGTATTCTCAGCCCCAGCATTTT
>many|TRBV29-1|TRBD1|TRBJ2-3
CSVGRSGTGVTDTQYF
TGCAGCGTTGGGAGGTCCGGGACAGGGGTCACAGATACGCAGTATTTT
>many|TRBV28|TRBD2|TRBJ2-3
CASRELAGGLWGTDTQYF
TGTGCCAGCAGGGAGCTAGCGGGAGGTTTATGGGGCACAGATACGCAGTATTTT
>many|TRBV9|-|TRBJ1-2
CASSVARIGVNYGYTF
TGTGCCAGCAGCGTAGCTAGGATAGGCGTCAACTATGGCTACACCTTC
>many|TRBV27|-|TRBJ2-3
CASSGLNTDTQYF
TGTGCCAGCAGTGGTCTGAACACAGATACGCAGTATTTT
>many|TRBV12-3/TRBV12-4|-|TRBJ2-5
CASSWQAGQETQYF
TGTGCCAGCAGTTGGCAGGCAGGCCAAGAGACCCAGTACTTC
>-|TRBV3-1|TRBD2|TRBJ2-3
CASSSGLAGGPGLGTQYF
TGTGCCAGCAGCTCCGGACTAGCGGGAGGGCCCGGACTAGGTACGCAGTATTTT
>many|TRBV30|-|TRBJ1-5
CASAVGGNQPQHF
TGTGCCTCCGCCGTGGGGGGTAATCAGCCCCAGCATTTT
>few|TRBV4-1|-|TRBJ2-1
CASRGFGTANNEQFF
TGCGCCAGCAGAGGCTTCGGGACGGCCAACAATGAGCAGTTCTTC
>few|TRBV7-9|TRBD2|TRBJ2-1
CASSLEPWTSRYNEQFF
TGTGCCAGCAGCTTAGAACCTTGGACTAGTCGCTACAATGAGCAGTTCTTC
>many|TRBV11-2|-|TRBJ2-7
CASGDPLREQYF
TGTGCCAGCGGAGATCCCCTTCGGGAGCAGTACTTC
>-|TRBV30|-|TRBJ2-5
CAWRGQLHEETQYF
TGTGCCTGGAGAGGCCAGCTACATGAAGAGACCCAGTACTTC